Reported below is one T cell receptor beta chain. Per the authors' pipeline: The authors estimated nucleated cell counts from reference gene primer amplification. The table came from immunoSEQ multiplex PCR; TCRdb's copy has only in-frame clones and leaves some out. V and J calls and clone size are those listed in that table; D and trimming were worked out from the DNA. The sample shows 250,000 or so clones, about 90% of them seen only once. The entry originates in a study of blood T cell repertoires in COVID-19. Study in general: Researchers got acute and convalescent COVID-19 samples from the United States, Italy and Spain. PBMCs, B-cell-depleted T cells, or T cells were the source of the cDNA or gDNA that made up the material.

The CDR3 has 16 amino acids. Germline-derived CDR1 and CDR2 are SEHNR and FQNEAQ (reference sequence). Trimming removed 5 bases from V and 1 base from J; junction bases left unmatched: 9. The source material was peripheral blood. The receptor's source is a man younger than 35 with active or convalescent COVID-19. The chain carries TRBV7-9 and TRBJ2-3; TRBD1 matches at 7 bases. CDR3 protein: CASSGNTGAGTDTQYF. CDR3 in DNA: TGTGCCAGCAGCGGAAACACAGGGGCTGGCACAGATACGCAGTATTTT.